This T cell receptor beta chain was sequenced in a study of shared clonotypes between healthy human individuals. V lost 2 bases and J 1 base, leaving 12 bases between the germline ends. The CDR3 has 15 residues. CDR1 is MDHEN, CDR2 SYDVKM, per germline. Repertoires were generated with immunoSEQ multiplex PCR, while TCRdb's copy carries only in-frame clones and drops some. In the table there are more than 2 million clones, roughly 96% of which are singletons. The sample taken for sequencing was naive CD4+ T cells sorted from blood. Subset described: CD45RA+ positively selected. This clonotype was sampled from a man aged 18-30 years in good health. The chain has TRBV28 and TRBJ2-7; the D gene is possibly TRBD1 (6 bases). CDR3 region: CASSLEGDGSYEQYF. In DNA, the CDR3 is TGTGCCAGCAGTTTAGAGGGGGATGGGTCCTACGAGCAGTACTTC.